The 3 T cell receptor beta chains listed next were all sequenced from one sample in a study of shared T cell receptors in the human thymus listed by TCRdb under 2021. Libraries were constructed by the immunoSEQ multiplex PCR assay. TCRdb provides this immuneACCESS table in a form limited to in-frame rearrangements. Some clones are lacking; in checked studies, under half of them reflect an unresolved V gene, and why the rest are absent is not known. This sample holds hundreds of thousands of clones; around 87% were observed only once. About 0.0094% of the sample is held by the ten biggest clonotypes. The data were also submitted as part of a second study, on human thymus T cells.

Specimen: thymocytes. The receptors here all came from a boy younger than two with a congenital heart defect. Donor details come from another sample of the same person, matched by shared clones.

This chain connects TRBV27 to TRBJ1-3, with a tentative D call TRBD1 (6 bases). This CDR3 is 15 amino acids long. Trimming left V 9 bases short and J 2 bases short, with 17 bases between. Germline values: CDR1 MNHEY, CDR2 SMNVEV (reference sequence). CDR3 DNA sequence: TGTGCCAGTCTACCATCCAGGGGTACTGGAAACACCATATATTTT. Its protein product is CASLPSRGTGNTIYF.

The chain carries TRBV5-1 and TRBJ2-1; possibly TRBD2 for D (5 bases). The germline gives CDR1 SGHRS, CDR2 YFSETQ. V lost 1 base and J lost 2, with 25 bases in between. The CDR3 consists of 20 residues. The CDR3 spells CASSLFFQIGSEVTYNEQFF. The CDR3 bases are TGCGCCAGCAGCTTGTTTTTTCAGATTGGGAGCGAAGTAACCTACAATGAGCAGTTCTTC.

The chain combines TRBV6-5 with TRBJ2-3, with a weak D call TRBD1 (5 bases). V was cut by 0 bases and J by 0 bases, with 10 bases left in between. Per the germline V gene, CDR1 is MNHEY and CDR2 is SVGAGI. The CDR3 covers 16 residues. CDR3 sequence (DNA): TGTGCCAGCAGTTACTCTAGGGGAACTAGCACAGATACGCAGTATTTT. Translating gives CASSYSRGTSTDTQYF.